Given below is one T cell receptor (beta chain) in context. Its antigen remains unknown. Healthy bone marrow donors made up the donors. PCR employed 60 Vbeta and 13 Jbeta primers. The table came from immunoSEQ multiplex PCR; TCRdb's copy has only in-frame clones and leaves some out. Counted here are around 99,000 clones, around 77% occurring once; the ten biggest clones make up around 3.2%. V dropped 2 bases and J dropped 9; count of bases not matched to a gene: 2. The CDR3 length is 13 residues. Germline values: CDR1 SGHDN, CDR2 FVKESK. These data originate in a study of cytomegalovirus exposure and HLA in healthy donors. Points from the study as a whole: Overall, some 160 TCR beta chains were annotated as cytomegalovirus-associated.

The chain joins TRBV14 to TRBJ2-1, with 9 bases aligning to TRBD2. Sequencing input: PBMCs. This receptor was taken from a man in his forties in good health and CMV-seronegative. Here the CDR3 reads CASSQKTSGEQFF. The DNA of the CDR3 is TGTGCCAGCAGCCAAAAGACTAGCGGTGAGCAGTTCTTC.